These 28 T cell receptor beta chains were all obtained from the same sample, sequenced in a study of T and B cells in COVID-19 patients. TRB rearrangements were amplified by multiplex PCR with BIOMED2 TRB-A/B primers. Each CDR3 protein gets one entry after TCRdb re-called the multiplex PCR reads with MiXCR. The sample consists of around 3,000 distinct CDR3 sequences, under 25% of them appearing once. From blood, roughly 250-550 ng of genomic DNA served as TRB template. Sequenced input: blood. The receptor source for this set is a human donor with active COVID-19.

The chain couples TRBV28 to TRBJ2-1; the match to TRBD2 covers 13 bases. Germline CDR1 and CDR2: MDHEN and SYDVKM. V shed 6 bases, J shed 8 bases, and the junction held 10 bases outside the gene matches. The CDR3 runs to 16 residues. The chain's CDR3 is CASSLRTSGSVHEQFF. The CDR3, as DNA: TGTGCCAGCAGCCTCAGGACTAGCGGGAGTGTCCATGAGCAGTTCTTC.

This clonotype is deemed medium-sized. The rearrangement joins TRBV27 to TRBJ2-2; 11 bases fit TRBD2. The CDR3 is 15 residues long. Germline loops: CDR1 MNHEY, CDR2 SMNVEV (reference sequence). V lost 10 bases and J lost 1; bases outside the gene matches: 5. The CDR3 DNA sequence: TGTGCCACAATCGGACTAGCGGGGAACACCGGGGAGCTGTTTTTT. This encodes CATIGLAGNTGELFF.

This clonotype is judged medium-sized. The V call is TRBV27, the J call TRBJ2-1; D gene uncertain. The CDR3 is 16 residues long. CDR1 is MNHEY, CDR2 SMNVEV, per germline (reference sequence). V lost 0 bases and J 9 bases, leaving 18 bases between the germline ends. The CDR3 is CASSLSSLVIFAEQFF. Here the CDR3 DNA reads TGTGCCAGCAGTTTATCGAGTCTAGTAATTTTCGCTGAGCAGTTCTTC.

Sample share makes this clonotype medium-sized. The chain is built from TRBV6-5 and TRBJ2-7; 7 positions match TRBD2. The CDR3 extends over 13 amino acids. Germline V gives CDR1 MNHEY, CDR2 SVGAGI. Trimming cost V 4 bases and J 6 bases; bases outside gene matches: 6. CDR3 loop: CASSWGGSGEQYF. CDR3 sequence (DNA): TGTGCCAGCAGTTGGGGGGGATCAGGCGAGCAGTACTTC.

In its sample, this clonotype is medium-sized (0.01 to 0.1%). The chain combines TRBV11-3 with TRBJ2-5, with TRBD1 as a possible D gene (6 bases). With 1 base removed from V and 1 base from J, the gap between germline ends came to 10 bases. The CDR3 loop spans 15 amino acids. Germline V gene lookup returns CDR1 SGHNT and CDR2 YENEEA. The DNA of the CDR3 is TGTGCCAGCAGCTTAGGGGGCAGGGGCCAAGAGACCCAGTACTTC. This sequence encodes CASSLGGRGQETQYF.

This clonotype is labeled as medium-sized. CDR3 in amino acids: CARAGPNYGYTF. In DNA, the CDR3 is TGTGCCAGAGCTGGGCCTAACTATGGCTACACCTTC. The V call is TRBV19, the J call TRBJ1-2; D not resolved. This CDR3 has 12 residues. The germline gives CDR1 LNHDA, CDR2 SQIVND (reference sequence). The ends were cut back, 9 bases at V and 0 bases at J, with 8 bases in the middle.

This chain connects TRBV20-1 to TRBJ2-2; 8 nucleotides line up with TRBD2. Trimming took 1 base from V and 5 from J; bases not matched to a gene: 6. This CDR3 is 15 amino acids long. Germline values: CDR1 DFQATT, CDR2 SNEGSKA (reference sequence). The CDR3 spells CSARVSGTGTGELFF. The CDR3 DNA reads as TGCAGTGCTAGAGTTAGCGGGACCGGAACCGGGGAGCTGTTTTTT.

This clonotype was detected a few times. V usage is TRBV4-2 and J usage is TRBJ1-3; D is possibly TRBD1 (5 bases). The CDR3 is 14 amino acids. V was clipped by 0 bases and J by 4 bases, with 7 bases between them. Per germline, CDR1 LGHNA and CDR2 YNFKEQ. CDR3: CASSQEGVGNTIYF. CDR3 bases: TGTGCCAGCAGCCAAGAGGGGGTCGGAAACACCATATATTTT.

This clonotype ranks as medium-sized. This chain joins TRBV30 and TRBJ2-5; D is unclear. Germline V lookup: CDR1 GTSNPN, CDR2 SVGIG (reference sequence). The CDR3 totals 12 residues. Trimming cost V 4 bases and J 1 base, with 7 bases left between them. Here the CDR3 reads CAWTSGQETQYF. CDR3 bases: TGTGCCTGGACATCGGGCCAAGAGACCCAGTACTTC.

V is TRBV14 and J is TRBJ2-1, with 12 bases identical to TRBD2. Germline CDR1 SGHDN, CDR2 FVKESK. Trimming at V came to 5 bases and at J to 4 bases, leaving 6 bases not matched to a gene. The CDR3 consists of 16 residues. The CDR3 nucleotides are TGTGCCAGCAGCTATTGGACTAGCGGGATATACAATGAGCAGTTCTTC. This gives the protein CASSYWTSGIYNEQFF.

This clonotype is categorized as medium-sized. CDR3 DNA sequence: TGTGCCAGCACCACTGATAGCGGGAGCTCCTACGAGCAGTACTTC. Its translation: CASTTDSGSSYEQYF. This chain uses TRBV12-3 or TRBV12-4 with TRBJ2-7; 9 positions agree with TRBD2. Unmatched junction bases numbered 7, after V lost 7 bases and J lost 0 bases. The CDR3 covers 15 residues.

The chain recombines TRBV4-1 with TRBJ1-5; no clear D. This CDR3 spans 13 amino acids. Germline V lookup: CDR1 MGHRA, CDR2 YSYEKL. Deletions cut 4 bases from V and 4 bases from J, with 8 bases between. The CDR3 region is CASSLGDNQPQHF. CDR3 DNA: TGCGCCAGCAGCCTCGGGGATAATCAGCCCCAGCATTTT.

By its share, this clonotype is medium-sized. V is TRBV27 and J is TRBJ1-1, with D possibly being TRBD1 (5 bases). The CDR3 spans 16 residues. From germline, CDR1 is MNHEY and CDR2 SMNVEV (reference sequence). V dropped 2 bases and J dropped 3 bases, with 16 bases sitting between them. The CDR3 spells CASSLQVPGGYTEAFF. CDR3 nucleotides: TGTGCCAGCAGTTTACAGGTTCCCGGGGGGTACACTGAAGCTTTCTTT.

This clonotype rates as medium-sized (0.01 to 0.1%). The CDR3 reads CAISESGRASYEQYF. The CDR3 DNA reads as TGTGCCATCAGTGAGTCGGGCAGGGCCTCCTACGAGCAGTACTTC. The genes are TRBV10-3 and TRBJ2-7; the D gene is possibly TRBD1 (5 bases). CDR3 length: 15 amino acids. Germline CDR1 ENHRY, CDR2 SYGVKD. Trimming cost V 0 bases and J 0 bases, with 9 bases left between them.

This clonotype qualifies as medium-sized. The chain joins TRBV12-3 or TRBV12-4 to TRBJ1-5; no reliable D call. Between the trimmed V and J ends, which lost 6 bases and 7 bases, there was a span of 13 bases. The length of the CDR3 is 13 residues. This CDR3 reads CASSQFIGQPQHF. As DNA, the CDR3 is TGTGCCAGCAGCCAATTTATTGGACAGCCCCAGCATTTT.

In regard to this clonotype: A junction boundary mismatches the germline segment, possibly from a read error. The chain joins TRBV7-2 to TRBJ1-2; D perhaps matches TRBD1 (5 bases). The CDR3 totals 9 residues. Per germline, CDR1 SGHTA and CDR2 FQGNSA. The CDR3 is CASSLEGPF. CDR3 bases: TGTGCCAGCAGCTTGGAGGGGCCCTTC. The variable domain in full, with the rest retrieved from reference TRBV7-2 and TRBJ1-2, is GAGVSQSPSNKVTEKGKDVELRCDPISGHTALYWYRQSLGQGLEFLIYFQGNSAPDKSGLPSDRFSAERTGGSVSTLTIQRTQQEDSAVYLCASSLEGPFGSGTRLTVV.

The chain recombines TRBV6-1 with TRBJ1-5, with unresolved D. V lost 6 bases and J lost 5, with 11 bases in between. This CDR3 is built from 13 residues. Germline assignment: CDR1 MNHNS and CDR2 SASEGT. Written as DNA, the CDR3 is TGTGCCAGCAGCCGCTCTATTGATCAGCCCCAGCATTTT. The encoded protein is CASSRSIDQPQHF.

In its sample, this clonotype is medium-sized. The chain carries TRBV30 and TRBJ1-2; D gene uncertain. V shed 0 bases and J shed 4 bases, with 15 bases lying between them. Germline lookup yields CDR1 GTSNPN and CDR2 SVGIG (reference sequence). This CDR3 region has 15 residues. Here the CDR3 reads CAWSVAGNWGYGYTF. In nucleotides, the CDR3 is TGTGCCTGGAGTGTAGCGGGTAATTGGGGCTATGGCTACACCTTC.

Judged by abundance, this clonotype is medium-sized (0.01 to 0.1%). The CDR3 DNA sequence: TGTGCCAGCATCCGGTCTGGCTCCTACAATGAGCAGTTCTTC. It encodes CASIRSGSYNEQFF. The chain joins TRBV12-3 or TRBV12-4 to TRBJ2-1; D unclear. V lost 7 bases and J 0 bases, leaving 10 bases between the germline ends. This CDR3 has 14 amino acids.

By sample share, this clonotype is medium-sized. This rearrangement joins TRBV19 to TRBJ1-1; unclear D gene. This CDR3 has 13 amino acids. Trimming cost V 0 bases and J 6 bases, with 8 bases left between them. CDR1 LNHDA and CDR2 SQIVND come from the germline V gene (reference sequence). The CDR3 coding sequence is TGTGCCAGTAGTATAGATATCCCTTCTGAAGCTTTCTTT. As protein: CASSIDIPSEAFF.

The chain is built from TRBV24-1 and TRBJ2-2; D remains ambiguous. The CDR3 length is 17 residues. Trimming shortened V by 7 bases and J by 7 bases, and 24 bases separated the two germline ends. The germline CDR1 and CDR2 sequences are KGHDR and SFDVKD. The CDR3 spells CATREGSRQAVVGELFF. CDR3 nucleotide sequence: TGTGCCACCAGAGAAGGGTCGCGCCAGGCGGTGGTCGGGGAGCTGTTTTTT.

This chain connects TRBV2 to TRBJ2-5, with D unresolved. Per germline, CDR1 SNHLY and CDR2 FYNNEI. CDR3 size: 13 residues. Trimming pared 2 bases from V and 2 bases from J, leaving 6 bases between. The CDR3 DNA is TGTGCCAGCAGTGAAACCAGACAAGAGACCCAGTACTTC. It specifies CASSETRQETQYF.

This chain uses TRBV6-5 with TRBJ1-6; no clear D gene. The ends were cut back, 0 bases at V and 0 bases at J, with 6 bases in the middle. This CDR3 contains 16 residues. Per the germline V gene, CDR1 is MNHEY and CDR2 is SVGAGI. As DNA, the CDR3 is TGTGCCAGCAGTTACTCGGGGAGCTCCTATAATTCACCCCTCCACTTT. Translating gives CASSYSGSSYNSPLHF.

By sample fraction, this clonotype is medium-sized. V and J are TRBV6-5 and TRBJ2-2, with a tentative D call TRBD1 (5 bases). The CDR3 has 14 residues. Per the germline V gene, CDR1 is MNHEY and CDR2 is SVGAGI. V was cut by 3 bases and J by 4 bases, with 9 bases left in between. The CDR3 bases are TGTGCCAGCAGTTATGACAGTGGCACCGGGGAGCTGTTTTTT. It yields the protein CASSYDSGTGELFF.

By its share, this clonotype is medium-sized. The V and J genes are TRBV27 and TRBJ2-3; D not resolved. CDR1 is MNHEY and CDR2 is SMNVEV in the germline V gene (reference sequence). This CDR3 is built from 14 residues. Trimming shortened V by 0 bases and J by 0 bases, and 4 bases separated the two germline ends. The chain's CDR3 is CASSLSQSTDTQYF. CDR3 nucleotides: TGTGCCAGCAGTTTATCCCAGAGCACAGATACGCAGTATTTT.

V gene TRBV2 combines with J gene TRBJ2-7, with 7 bases identical to TRBD1. There are 15 residues in the CDR3. Germline trimming cut 3 bases from V and 7 bases from J; bases unmatched to any gene: 12. Germline V gene lookup returns CDR1 SNHLY and CDR2 FYNNEI. The CDR3 spells CASSEVQGQNGEQYF. CDR3 nucleotide sequence: TGTGCCAGCAGTGAGGTCCAGGGACAGAATGGGGAGCAGTACTTC.

The rearrangement joins TRBV20-1 to TRBJ2-3, with 8 positions matching TRBD2. The CDR3 spans 15 residues. CDR1 is DFQATT, CDR2 SNEGSKA, per germline (reference sequence). V lost 6 bases, J lost 0 bases, and 8 bases stayed unmatched. The CDR3 loop is CSAILPSGSTDTQYF. The DNA of the CDR3 is TGCAGTGCGATCTTACCTAGCGGGAGCACAGATACGCAGTATTTT.

This clonotype is labeled as medium-sized. V gene TRBV27 combines with J gene TRBJ1-1; D gene uncertain. CDR1 and CDR2 (germline): MNHEY, SMNVEV (reference sequence). CDR3 size: 15 residues. V was trimmed by 3 bases and J by 0 bases, leaving 11 bases between them. The CDR3 DNA follows: TGTGCCAGCAGTTTCGTGGGAGGTATGAACACTGAAGCTTTCTTT. It specifies CASSFVGGMNTEAFF.